A single sample is the source of the 32 T cell receptor beta chains below, sequenced in a study of post-analysis software for immune sequencing data. Study-level results: In patients, TRBV5-6, TRBV5-1 and TRBV20-1 belonged to five TRBV segments found more frequently than in controls.

Which antigens these TCRs recognize remains unknown. Tagging with unique molecular identifiers was a feature of the TCR beta cDNA libraries. One entry per CDR3 protein results from TCRdb running MiXCR on the PCR reads. The data hold almost 700,000 distinct CDR3 sequences, with around 60% observed a single time. Sequencing used blood. The receptors originated from a girl aged 2 to 9 with multiple sclerosis.

The CDR3 loop reads CASSVSPGSRADTQYF. As DNA, the CDR3 is TGTGCCAGCAGCGTATCCCCAGGATCCCGGGCAGATACGCAGTATTTT. This rearrangement joins TRBV9 to TRBJ2-3, with D uncertain. Looked up from germline, CDR1 is SGDLS and CDR2 is YYNGEE. The V and J ends lost 1 base and 4 bases respectively, with 16 bases between them. This CDR3 is 16 amino acids long.

This chain uses TRBV5-1 with TRBJ2-1, with TRBD2 matching 10 bases. The CDR3 extends over 15 amino acids. Germline V gene data show CDR1 as SGHRS and CDR2 as YFSETQ. V was clipped by 4 bases and J by 4 bases; unmatched bases: 5. CDR3 DNA sequence: TGCGCCAGCAGCCCTAGCGGGAGAGAGTACAATGAGCAGTTCTTC. The encoded protein is CASSPSGREYNEQFF.

The chain combines TRBV12-3 or TRBV12-4 with TRBJ2-1; the D gene is possibly TRBD1 (5 bases). There are 12 residues in the CDR3. With 6 bases removed from V and 10 bases from J, the gap between germline ends came to 13 bases. CDR3 sequence (DNA): TGTGCCAGCAGGAAGACAGCATGGGAGCAGTTCTTC. Residues: CASRKTAWEQFF.

A few counts support this clonotype. This chain links TRBV10-3 with TRBJ2-4; 7 nucleotides agree with TRBD1. V was clipped by 3 bases and J by 4 bases; unmatched bases: 3. In germline, CDR1 is ENHRY, CDR2 SYGVKD. The CDR3 is 14 residues long. CDR3 residues: CAISDAGGKNIQYF. For the CDR3, the DNA is TGTGCCATCAGTGACGCAGGGGGTAAAAACATTCAGTACTTC.

The chain couples TRBV5-5 to TRBJ1-1, with 8 bases identical to TRBD1. The J segment lost 1 base and the V segment lost 4 bases, leaving 9 bases of the junction unmatched. The CDR3 runs 16 residues. CDR1 SGHKS and CDR2 YYEKEE come from the germline V gene (reference sequence). In DNA, the CDR3 is TGTGCCAGCAGCCGGATGACAGGGGAAAAGAACACTGAAGCTTTCTTT. Encoded protein: CASSRMTGEKNTEAFF.

This clonotype was seen only a few times. The rearrangement uses TRBV5-1 and TRBJ2-5; 8 bases line up with TRBD1. The CDR3 length is 15 residues. Germline V lookup: CDR1 SGHRS, CDR2 YFSETQ. Unmatched junction bases numbered 9, after V lost 7 bases and J lost 1 base. DNA of the CDR3: TGCGCCAGCCATCAGGGGGCCCTACTCCAAGAGACCCAGTACTTC. Its translation is CASHQGALLQETQYF.

This chain connects TRBV5-1 to TRBJ1-5, with 9 bases fitting TRBD1. This CDR3 has 15 residues. With V trimmed by 0 bases and J by 3 bases, 1 base remained unmatched. Germline assignment: CDR1 SGHRS and CDR2 YFSETQ. The CDR3 bases are TGCGCCAGCAGCTTGGGGACAGGGGACAATCAGCCCCAGCATTTT. This codes for CASSLGTGDNQPQHF.

The chain combines TRBV10-3 with TRBJ2-6; D uncertain. This CDR3 comprises 14 residues. Germline CDR1 and CDR2: ENHRY and SYGVKD. Trimming left V 4 bases short and J 4 bases short, with 8 bases between. The CDR3, as DNA: TGTGCCATCAGTGGTAGGCTAGGGGCCAACGTCCTGACTTTC. It encodes CAISGRLGANVLTF.

This clonotype occurred a few times. This chain joins TRBV12-3 or TRBV12-4 and TRBJ2-1, with 14 bases aligning to TRBD2. V trimming: 3 bases; J trimming: 3 bases; junction bases outside the gene matches: 1. The CDR3 is made up of 16 amino acids. CDR3: CASSLGTSGGYNEQFF. DNA of the CDR3: TGTGCCAGCAGTTTGGGGACTAGCGGGGGCTACAATGAGCAGTTCTTC.

The genes are TRBV7-2 and TRBJ2-7; D not resolved. With the DNA end fitting TRBJ2-5 better, the J assignment may be wrong. The CDR3 has 14 amino acids. CDR1 is SGHTA and CDR2 is FQGNSA in the germline V gene. The CDR3 coding sequence is TGTGCCAGCAGCCCCGGACCCCCCCCGGGGACCCAGTACTTC. It codes for CASSPGPPPGTQYF.

The chain carries TRBV5-1 and TRBJ2-3, with D tentatively TRBD1 (6 bases). The CDR3 spans 15 residues. Germline V gene data show CDR1 as SGHRS and CDR2 as YFSETQ. V lost 4 bases, J lost 0 bases, and 12 bases lay in between. The CDR3 loop is CASSTSGTSTDTQYF. The CDR3, as DNA: TGCGCCAGCAGCACCTCAGGGACAAGCACAGATACGCAGTATTTT. The whole variable domain, filled in from reference TRBV5-1 and TRBJ2-3, reads KAGVTQTPRYLIKTRGQQVTLSCSPISGHRSVSWYQQTPGQGLQFLFEYFSETQRNKGNFPGRFSGRQFSNSRSEMNVSTLELGDSALYLCASSTSGTSTDTQYFGPGTRLTVL.

The rearrangement links TRBV12-3 or TRBV12-4 to TRBJ2-5, with 9 bases identical to TRBD1. TRBJ2-7 explains the end of the DNA better; the J call may be wrong. The CDR3 is 15 amino acids. CDR3 loop: CASSPGTGSFGEQYF. The CDR3 DNA reads as TGTGCCAGCAGCCCCGGGACAGGGTCATTCGGCGAGCAGTACTTC.

The V and J genes are TRBV19 and TRBJ2-7, with 8 positions matching TRBD1. The CDR3 sequence is 16 residues long. V lost 1 base, J lost 3 bases, and 8 bases stayed unmatched. Per germline, CDR1 LNHDA and CDR2 SQIVND (reference sequence). Here the CDR3 DNA reads TGTGCCAGTAGTATAGCGCGGACAGGGAGTCACTACGAGCAGTACTTC. It encodes CASSIARTGSHYEQYF.

This clonotype has only a few counts. This chain joins TRBV29-1 and TRBJ2-3, with 8 nucleotides matching TRBD2. This CDR3 region has 12 residues. Germline CDR1 SQVTM, CDR2 ANQGSEA. The trim removed 6 bases at V and 2 bases at J, leaving 1 base unmatched. CDR3 in amino acids: CSVRGATDTQYF. CDR3 sequence (DNA): TGCAGCGTGCGGGGGGCCACAGATACGCAGTATTTT.

The CDR3 region has the DNA TGTGCCAGCAGCTTAAGAGGGAGGGCCCCAGATACGCAGTATTTT. Protein sequence: CASSLRGRAPDTQYF. This rearrangement joins TRBV7-2 to TRBJ2-3, with TRBD2 matching over 7 bases. The CDR3 loop spans 15 amino acids. The V segment lost 2 bases and the J segment 4 bases; nucleotides outside the gene matches: 6. Germline-derived CDR1 and CDR2 are SGHTA and FQGNSA. Combining the CDR3 with reference TRBV7-2 and TRBJ2-3 gives the whole variable domain GAGVSQSPSNKVTEKGKDVELRCDPISGHTALYWYRQSLGQGLEFLIYFQGNSAPDKSGLPSDRFSAERTGGSVSTLTIQRTQQEDSAVYLCASSLRGRAPDTQYFGPGTRLTVL.

This clonotype was seen just once. The chain is built from TRBV9 and TRBJ2-1; D is perhaps TRBD1 or TRBD2 (5 bases each). V gave up 1 base and J gave up 5 bases, with 10 bases separating them. Germline CDR1 reads SGDLS; CDR2 reads YYNGEE. CDR3 length: 14 residues. CDR3 in DNA: TGTGCCAGCAGCGTATGGGGGTGGGACAATGAGCAGTTCTTC. Translation: CASSVWGWDNEQFF.

This sequence joins TRBV27 and TRBJ1-5; D may be TRBD1 (5 bases). CDR1 MNHEY and CDR2 SMNVEV come from the germline V gene (reference sequence). The CDR3 has 17 amino acids. V was cut by 8 bases and J by 2 bases, with 22 bases left in between. The CDR3 DNA is TGTGCCAGCCGACCAGCCGGGGGATCAGGGCGCAATCAGCCCCAGCATTTT. It is translated as CASRPAGGSGRNQPQHF.

This clonotype turned up a few times. J is TRBJ2-4 and V is TRBV12-3 or TRBV12-4; the match to TRBD1 covers 8 bases. Trimming cost V 5 bases and J 4 bases; bases outside gene matches: 4. The CDR3 loop spans 14 amino acids. CDR3 protein: CASSQTGVKNIQYF. For the CDR3, the DNA is TGTGCCAGCAGTCAGACAGGGGTAAAAAACATTCAGTACTTC.

This clonotype was observed a few times. J is TRBJ2-7 and V is TRBV6-6; 7 nucleotides line up with TRBD1. The V segment lost 5 bases and the J segment 1 base; nucleotides outside the gene matches: 8. Per germline, CDR1 MNHNY and CDR2 SVGAGI (reference sequence). This CDR3 contains 15 residues. CDR3 in DNA: TGTGCCAGCAGTCCCCGACAGGGTGGGTCCTACGAGCAGTACTTC. As protein: CASSPRQGGSYEQYF.

V is TRBV3-1 and J is TRBJ1-5; D is undetermined. The germline V and J ends were trimmed by 2 bases and 5 bases, with 4 bases remaining between them. Germline CDR1 LGHDT, CDR2 YNNKEL (reference sequence). The CDR3 covers 12 residues. CDR3 amino acids: CASSQLDQPQHF. The CDR3 DNA is TGTGCCAGCAGCCAACTGGATCAGCCCCAGCATTTT.

The chain uses TRBV7-3 and TRBJ2-1; TRBD2 matches at 12 bases. This CDR3 has 16 amino acids. Trimming took 5 bases from V and 10 from J; bases not matched to a gene: 12. The germline V gene encodes CDR1 SGHTA and CDR2 FQGTGA. The CDR3 here is CASSATLAGGPREQFF. In DNA form, the CDR3 reads TGTGCCAGCAGCGCAACGCTAGCGGGAGGGCCAAGGGAGCAGTTCTTC.

The rearrangement links TRBV4-1 to TRBJ2-7, with TRBD2 as a possible D gene (6 bases). CDR1 and CDR2 from the germline V gene are MGHRA and YSYEKL. CDR3 length: 16 residues. V was trimmed by 2 bases and J by 2 bases, leaving 16 bases between them. CDR3 sequence (DNA): TGCGCCAGCAGCCAACCCATCGGGACTGACCCCTACGAGCAGTACTTC. It yields the protein CASSQPIGTDPYEQYF.

This clonotype was observed once. The V call is TRBV20-1, the J call TRBJ2-3, with a possible D match to TRBD1 (5 bases). CDR1 is DFQATT and CDR2 is SNEGSKA in the germline V gene (reference sequence). The CDR3 has 15 residues. Trimming took off 8 bases at V and 2 bases at J, with 20 bases between the two ends. Here the CDR3 reads CSSQQALSPTDTQYF. CDR3 in DNA: TGCAGTTCCCAACAGGCGTTGTCCCCCACAGATACGCAGTATTTT.

This chain uses TRBV27 with TRBJ2-5; the match to TRBD2 covers 10 bases. J lost 4 bases, V lost 1 base, and 3 bases had no gene match. The CDR3 has 15 residues. Germline V gene data show CDR1 as MNHEY and CDR2 as SMNVEV (reference sequence). The CDR3 coding sequence is TGTGCCAGCAGTTTATGGAGCGGGAGGGCAGAGACCCAGTACTTC. It specifies CASSLWSGRAETQYF.

The chain joins TRBV29-1 to TRBJ1-2; perhaps TRBD1 as D (6 bases). V was clipped by 4 bases and J by 5 bases, with 20 bases between them. The CDR3 totals 15 residues. Germline loops: CDR1 SQVTM, CDR2 ANQGSEA. CDR3 bases: TGCAGCGTTGTGGACAGTAGGGGGGCTACGTATGGCTACACCTTC. It codes for CSVVDSRGATYGYTF.

This clonotype was observed a few times. The chain is built from TRBV3-1 and TRBJ1-5; 8 bases line up with TRBD1. The CDR3 loop spans 15 amino acids. The germline gives CDR1 LGHDT, CDR2 YNNKEL (reference sequence). V shed 3 bases and J 0 bases; nucleotides not matched to a gene: 1. The CDR3 bases are TGTGCCAGCAGCCAGACAGGGGATAGCAATCAGCCCCAGCATTTT. Amino acid sequence: CASSQTGDSNQPQHF.

The V gene is TRBV5-1, the J gene TRBJ2-3; 11 bases line up with TRBD2. V trimming: 2 bases; J trimming: 1 base; junction bases outside the gene matches: 12. The CDR3 runs 19 residues. The germline V gene has CDR1 SGHRS and CDR2 YFSETQ. The CDR3 region has the DNA TGCGCCAGCAGCTTCTTTAGCGGGGGGGCACCCGGGGGCACAGATACGCAGTATTTT. As protein: CASSFFSGGAPGGTDTQYF. Based on the CDR3 plus reference TRBV5-1 and TRBJ2-3, the full variable domain is KAGVTQTPRYLIKTRGQQVTLSCSPISGHRSVSWYQQTPGQGLQFLFEYFSETQRNKGNFPGRFSGRQFSNSRSEMNVSTLELGDSALYLCASSFFSGGAPGGTDTQYFGPGTRLTVL.

The chain recombines TRBV10-3 with TRBJ2-7, with D unclear. CDR1 and CDR2 from the germline V gene are ENHRY and SYGVKD. This CDR3 spans 16 amino acids. Trimming cost V 4 bases and J 5 bases, with 21 bases left between them. The DNA of the CDR3 is TGTGCCATCAGTGGGATGAAGGGTACGAATTCCAACGAGCAGTACTTC. This sequence encodes CAISGMKGTNSNEQYF.

This clonotype was detected a few times. The chain has TRBV24-1 and TRBJ2-3; D possibly corresponds to TRBD1 (6 bases). CDR1 is KGHDR, CDR2 SFDVKD, per germline. Deletions cut 3 bases from V and 4 bases from J, with 16 bases between. The length of the CDR3 is 16 residues. The CDR3 reads CATSDPDSQGADTQYF. CDR3 nucleotides: TGTGCCACCAGTGATCCGGACAGCCAAGGGGCAGATACGCAGTATTTT.

This chain joins TRBV28 and TRBJ2-3; tentatively, D is TRBD1 (5 bases). V gave up 6 bases and J gave up 2 bases, with 12 bases separating them. This CDR3 has 14 residues. Germline-derived CDR1 and CDR2 are MDHEN and SYDVKM. The CDR3 DNA follows: TGTGCCAGCAGGTTTGACAGATTCACAGATACGCAGTATTTT. Protein: CASRFDRFTDTQYF.

The V call is TRBV6-6, the J call TRBJ2-5; 7 nucleotides line up with TRBD2. Germline trimming cut 6 bases from V and 13 bases from J; bases unmatched to any gene: 8. This CDR3 contains 11 residues. CDR1 MNHNY and CDR2 SVGAGI come from the germline V gene (reference sequence). The CDR3 here is CASRHGDYVYF. CDR3 nucleotides: TGTGCCAGCAGGCACGGGGACTACGTGTACTTC.

V usage is TRBV10-3 and J usage is TRBJ2-1; D is unresolved. The CDR3 extends over 14 amino acids. CDR1 and CDR2 (germline): ENHRY, SYGVKD. V lost 0 bases, J lost 4 bases, and 7 bases lay in between. The chain's CDR3 is CAISESNGYNEQFF. The DNA of the CDR3 is TGTGCCATCAGTGAGTCCAACGGATACAATGAGCAGTTCTTC.